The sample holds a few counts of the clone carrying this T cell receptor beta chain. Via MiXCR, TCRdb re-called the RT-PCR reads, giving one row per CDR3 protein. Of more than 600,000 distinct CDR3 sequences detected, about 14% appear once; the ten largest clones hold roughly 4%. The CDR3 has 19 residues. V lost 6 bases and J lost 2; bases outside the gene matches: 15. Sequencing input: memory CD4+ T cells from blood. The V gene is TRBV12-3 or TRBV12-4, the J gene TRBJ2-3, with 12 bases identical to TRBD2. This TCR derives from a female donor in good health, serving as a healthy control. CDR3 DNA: TGTGCCAGCAGCCTCCCCTTTGGACTAGCGGGACAAACCACAGATACGCAGTATTTT. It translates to CASSLPFGLAGQTTDTQYF.